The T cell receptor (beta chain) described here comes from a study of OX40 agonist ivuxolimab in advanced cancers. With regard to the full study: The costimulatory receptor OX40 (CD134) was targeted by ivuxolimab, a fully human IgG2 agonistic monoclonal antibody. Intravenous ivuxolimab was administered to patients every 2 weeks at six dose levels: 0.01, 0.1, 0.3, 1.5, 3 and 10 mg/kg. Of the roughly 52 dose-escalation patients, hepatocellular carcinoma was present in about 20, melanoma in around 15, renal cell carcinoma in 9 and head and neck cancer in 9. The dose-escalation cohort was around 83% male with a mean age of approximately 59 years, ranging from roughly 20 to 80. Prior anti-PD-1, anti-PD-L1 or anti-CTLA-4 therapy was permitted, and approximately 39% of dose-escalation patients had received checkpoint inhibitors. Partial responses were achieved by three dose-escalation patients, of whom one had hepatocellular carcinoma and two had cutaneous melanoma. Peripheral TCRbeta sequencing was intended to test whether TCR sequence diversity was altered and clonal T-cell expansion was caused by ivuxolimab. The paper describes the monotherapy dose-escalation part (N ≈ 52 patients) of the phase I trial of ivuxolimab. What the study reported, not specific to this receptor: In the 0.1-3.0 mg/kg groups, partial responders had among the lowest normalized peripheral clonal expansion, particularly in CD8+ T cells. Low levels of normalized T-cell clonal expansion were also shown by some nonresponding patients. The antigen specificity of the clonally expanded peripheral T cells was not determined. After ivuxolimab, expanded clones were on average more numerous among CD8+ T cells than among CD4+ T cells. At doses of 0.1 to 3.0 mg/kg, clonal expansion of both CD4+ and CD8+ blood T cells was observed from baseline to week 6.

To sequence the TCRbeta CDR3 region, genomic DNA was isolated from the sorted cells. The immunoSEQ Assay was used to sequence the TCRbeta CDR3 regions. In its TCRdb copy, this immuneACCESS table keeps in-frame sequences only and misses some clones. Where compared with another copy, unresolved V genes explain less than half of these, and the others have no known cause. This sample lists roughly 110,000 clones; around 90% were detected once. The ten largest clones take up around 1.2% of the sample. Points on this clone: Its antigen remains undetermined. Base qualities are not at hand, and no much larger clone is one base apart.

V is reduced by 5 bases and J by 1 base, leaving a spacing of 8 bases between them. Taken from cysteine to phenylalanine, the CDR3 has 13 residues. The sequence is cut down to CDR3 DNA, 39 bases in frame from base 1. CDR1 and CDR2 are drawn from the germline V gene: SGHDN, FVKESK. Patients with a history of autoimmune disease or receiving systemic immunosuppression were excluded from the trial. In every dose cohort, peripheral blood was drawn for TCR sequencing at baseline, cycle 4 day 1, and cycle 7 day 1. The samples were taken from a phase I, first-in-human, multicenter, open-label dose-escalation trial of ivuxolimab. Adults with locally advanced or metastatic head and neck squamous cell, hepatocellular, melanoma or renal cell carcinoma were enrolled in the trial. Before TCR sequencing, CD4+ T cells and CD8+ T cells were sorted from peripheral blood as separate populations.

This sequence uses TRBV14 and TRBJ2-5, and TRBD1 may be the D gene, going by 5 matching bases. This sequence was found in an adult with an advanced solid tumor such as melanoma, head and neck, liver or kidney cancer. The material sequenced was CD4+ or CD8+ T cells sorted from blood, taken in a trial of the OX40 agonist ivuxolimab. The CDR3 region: CASSKRGQETQYF. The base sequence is TGTGCCAGCAGCAAAAGGGGCCAAGAGACCCAGTACTTC.